The clone carrying this TCR beta chain was detected only a few times. Here immunoSEQ multiplex PCR was the method, and the copy in TCRdb shows in-frame clones only, minus some. Of over 150,000 clones listed, around 80% are singletons. This sample was taken from a study of blood T cell repertoires in COVID-19. Looking at the study overall: Material from acute and convalescent COVID-19 was sourced from the United States, Italy and Spain. PBMCs, B-cell-depleted T cells, or T cells provided the cDNA or gDNA that made up the material.

Two negative PCRs, clearance, or symptom resolution had been documented for recovered Cohort 3 donors. This CDR3 contains 15 residues. J lost 5 bases, V lost 0 bases, and 4 bases had no gene match. Germline CDR1 reads SGHDT; CDR2 reads YYEEEE. The specimen was PBMCs or T cells enriched from blood (not recorded which). The receptor comes from a man over 45 who had recovered from COVID-19. V and J are TRBV5-6 and TRBJ1-2; 10 bases map to TRBD1. The CDR3 here is CASSLGQGARYGYTF. CDR3 DNA: TGTGCCAGCAGCTTGGGACAGGGGGCCCGGTATGGCTACACCTTC.